Here is one TCR beta chain with its context. The sample is drawn from a study of cytomegalovirus exposure and HLA in healthy donors. This PCR relied on a set of 60 Vbeta primers and 13 Jbeta primers. Sequencing was performed with immunoSEQ multiplex PCR; in TCRdb, only in-frame clones are kept and a portion is missing. The table includes 64,000 or so clones, roughly 87% detected once. There are 16 residues in the CDR3. V was trimmed by 4 bases and J by 0 bases, leaving 14 bases between them. Germline V lookup: CDR1 SGHNT, CDR2 YYREEE (reference sequence). The sample taken for sequencing was PBMCs. The chain uses TRBV5-4 and TRBJ2-1, with D possibly being TRBD1 (5 bases). The receptor was isolated from a female donor in good health and CMV-seronegative. CDR3 residues: CASSRPGSSSYNEQFF. The CDR3, as DNA: TGTGCCAGCAGCAGACCAGGGTCGAGCTCCTACAATGAGCAGTTCTTC. Supplemented by reference TRBV5-4 and TRBJ2-1, the full variable domain reads ETGVTQSPTHLIKTRGQQVTLRCSSQSGHNTVSWYQQALGQGPQFIFQYYREEENGRGNFPPRFSGLQFPNYSSELNVNALELDDSALYLCASSRPGSSSYNEQFFGPGTRLTVL.